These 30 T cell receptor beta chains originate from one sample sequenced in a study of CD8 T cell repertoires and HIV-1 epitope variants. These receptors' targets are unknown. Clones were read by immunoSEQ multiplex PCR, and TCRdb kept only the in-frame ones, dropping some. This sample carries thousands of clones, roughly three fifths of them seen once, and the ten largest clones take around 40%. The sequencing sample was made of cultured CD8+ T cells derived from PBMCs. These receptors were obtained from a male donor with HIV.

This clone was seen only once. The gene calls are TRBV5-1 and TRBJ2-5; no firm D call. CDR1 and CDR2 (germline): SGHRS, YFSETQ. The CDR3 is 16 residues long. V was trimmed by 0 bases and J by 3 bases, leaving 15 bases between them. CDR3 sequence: CASSLVFGRIEETQYF. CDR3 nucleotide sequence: TGCGCCAGCAGCTTGGTCTTTGGCCGGATCGAAGAGACCCAGTACTTC.

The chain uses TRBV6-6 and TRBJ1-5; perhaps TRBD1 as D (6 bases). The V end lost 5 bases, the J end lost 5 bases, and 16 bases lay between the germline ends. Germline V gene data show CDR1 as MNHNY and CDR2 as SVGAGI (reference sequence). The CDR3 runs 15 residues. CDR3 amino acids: CASSGGQGIHQPQHF. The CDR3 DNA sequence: TGTGCCAGCAGTGGGGGGCAGGGGATACATCAGCCCCAGCATTTT.

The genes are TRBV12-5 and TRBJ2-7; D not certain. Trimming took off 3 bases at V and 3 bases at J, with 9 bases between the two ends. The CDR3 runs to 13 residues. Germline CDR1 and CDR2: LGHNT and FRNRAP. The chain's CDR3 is CASGLDGSYEQYF. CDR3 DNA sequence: TGTGCTAGTGGTTTAGATGGCAGCTACGAGCAGTACTTC.

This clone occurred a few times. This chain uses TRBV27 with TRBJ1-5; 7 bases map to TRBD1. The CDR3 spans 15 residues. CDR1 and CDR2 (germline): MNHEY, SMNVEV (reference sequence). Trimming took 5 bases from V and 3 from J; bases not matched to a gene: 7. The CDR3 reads CASSPDRVYNQPQHF. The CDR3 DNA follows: TGTGCCAGCAGTCCCGACAGGGTGTACAATCAGCCCCAGCATTTT.

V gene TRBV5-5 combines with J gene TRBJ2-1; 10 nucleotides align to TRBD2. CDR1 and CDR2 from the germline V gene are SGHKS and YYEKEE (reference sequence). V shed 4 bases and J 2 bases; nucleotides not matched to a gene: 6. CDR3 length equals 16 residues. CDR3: CASSVAGGPPYNEQFF. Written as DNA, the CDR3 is TGTGCCAGCAGCGTAGCGGGAGGCCCCCCCTACAATGAGCAGTTCTTC.

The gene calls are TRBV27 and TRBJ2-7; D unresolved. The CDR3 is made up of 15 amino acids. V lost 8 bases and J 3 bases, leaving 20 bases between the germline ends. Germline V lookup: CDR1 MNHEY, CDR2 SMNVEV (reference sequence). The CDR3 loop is CASLEGPGPLYEQYF. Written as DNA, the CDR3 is TGTGCCAGCCTCGAAGGACCAGGACCACTCTACGAGCAGTACTTC.

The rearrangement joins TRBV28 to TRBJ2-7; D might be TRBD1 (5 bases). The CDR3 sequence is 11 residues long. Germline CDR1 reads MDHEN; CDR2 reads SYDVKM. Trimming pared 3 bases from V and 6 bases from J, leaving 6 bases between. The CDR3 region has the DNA TGTGCCAGCAGTTTTAGGGGCGAGCAGTACTTC. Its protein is CASSFRGEQYF.

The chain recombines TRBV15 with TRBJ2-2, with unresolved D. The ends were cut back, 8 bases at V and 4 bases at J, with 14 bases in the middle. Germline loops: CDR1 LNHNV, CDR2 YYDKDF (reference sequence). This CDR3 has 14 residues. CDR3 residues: CATRNSLSTGELFF. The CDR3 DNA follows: TGTGCCACCCGTAATAGCTTGAGCACCGGGGAGCTGTTTTTT.

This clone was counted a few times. The CDR3 DNA follows: TGTGCCAGCAGTGGGGACAGGGGCCGCTCTGGGGCCAACGTCCTGACTTTC. Protein: CASSGDRGRSGANVLTF. The chain is built from TRBV6-1 and TRBJ2-6; 10 bases are a match to TRBD1. Looked up from germline, CDR1 is MNHNS and CDR2 is SASEGT. This CDR3 spans 17 amino acids. The junction had 3 bases not matched to a gene; V was cut back by 4 bases and J by 0 bases.

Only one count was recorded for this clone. The CDR3 DNA reads as TGTGCCAGCAGCCCCCGGGACTCCTCCAGGGCCGGGGAGCTGTTTTTT. Translating it yields CASSPRDSSRAGELFF. The rearrangement joins TRBV13 to TRBJ2-2; possibly TRBD2 for D (6 bases). Trimming left V 5 bases short and J 6 bases short, with 19 bases between. CDR3 size: 16 residues. Looked up from germline, CDR1 is PRHDT and CDR2 is FYEKMQ (reference sequence).

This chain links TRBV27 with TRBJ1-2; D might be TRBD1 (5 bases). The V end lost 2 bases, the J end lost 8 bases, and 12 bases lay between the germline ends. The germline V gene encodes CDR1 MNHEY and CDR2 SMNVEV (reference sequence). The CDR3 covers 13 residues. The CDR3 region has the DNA TGTGCCAGCAGTTTAGGGGGGGGTTCGGGCTACACCTTC. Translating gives CASSLGGGSGYTF.

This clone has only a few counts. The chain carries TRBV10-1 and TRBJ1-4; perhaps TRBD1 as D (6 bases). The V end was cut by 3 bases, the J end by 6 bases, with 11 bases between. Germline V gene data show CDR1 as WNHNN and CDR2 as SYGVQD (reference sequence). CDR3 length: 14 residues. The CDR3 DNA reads TGCGCCAGCAGTGAAGACAGGACCGATGAAAAACTGTTTTTT. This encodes CASSEDRTDEKLFF.

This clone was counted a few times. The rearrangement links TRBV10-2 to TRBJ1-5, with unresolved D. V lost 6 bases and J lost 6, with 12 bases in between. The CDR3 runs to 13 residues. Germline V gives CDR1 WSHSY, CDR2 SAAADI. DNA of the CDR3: TGCGCCAGCAGATTCACTGAGGCTCAGCCCCAGCATTTT. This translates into CASRFTEAQPQHF.

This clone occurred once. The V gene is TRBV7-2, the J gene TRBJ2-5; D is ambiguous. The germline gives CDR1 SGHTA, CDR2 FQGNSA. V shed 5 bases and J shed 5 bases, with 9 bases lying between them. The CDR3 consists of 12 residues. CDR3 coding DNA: TGTGCCAGCAGCCCAGAGGCGGAGACCCAGTACTTC. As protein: CASSPEAETQYF.

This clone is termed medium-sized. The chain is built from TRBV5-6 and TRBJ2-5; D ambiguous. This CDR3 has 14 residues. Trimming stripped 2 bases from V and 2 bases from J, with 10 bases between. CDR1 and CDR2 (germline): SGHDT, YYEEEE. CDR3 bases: TGTGCCAGCAGCTTCCTAACACCTCAAGAGACCCAGTACTTC. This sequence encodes CASSFLTPQETQYF. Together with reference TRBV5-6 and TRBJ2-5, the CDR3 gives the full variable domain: DAGVTQSPTHLIKTRGQQVTLRCSPKSGHDTVSWYQQALGQGPQFIFQYYEEEERQRGNFPDRFSGHQFPNYSSELNVNALLLGDSALYLCASSFLTPQETQYFGPGTRLLVL.

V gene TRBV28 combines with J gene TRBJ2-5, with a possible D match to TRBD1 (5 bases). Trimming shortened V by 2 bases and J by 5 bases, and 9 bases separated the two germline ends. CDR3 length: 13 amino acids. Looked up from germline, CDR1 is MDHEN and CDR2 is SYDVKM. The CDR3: CASSLQGWETQYF. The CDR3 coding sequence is TGTGCCAGCAGTTTACAGGGTTGGGAGACCCAGTACTTC.

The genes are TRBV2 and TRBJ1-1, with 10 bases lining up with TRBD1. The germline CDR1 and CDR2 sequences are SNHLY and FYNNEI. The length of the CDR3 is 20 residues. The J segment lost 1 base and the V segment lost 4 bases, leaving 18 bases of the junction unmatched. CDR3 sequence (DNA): TGTGCCAGCAGTGGACAGGGGGCGGAATGGAGGCCATCAACGAACACTGAAGCTTTCTTT. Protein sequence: CASSGQGAEWRPSTNTEAFF.

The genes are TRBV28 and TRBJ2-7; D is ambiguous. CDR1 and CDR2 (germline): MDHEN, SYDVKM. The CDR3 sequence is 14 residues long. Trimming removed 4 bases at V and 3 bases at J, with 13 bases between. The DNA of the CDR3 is TGTGCCAGCAGTTCGCTCGGACGGATCTACGAGCAGTACTTC. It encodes CASSSLGRIYEQYF. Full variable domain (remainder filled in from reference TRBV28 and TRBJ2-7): DVKVTQSSRYLVKRTGEKVFLECVQDMDHENMFWYRQDPGLGLRLIYFSYDVKMKEKGDIPEGYSVSREKKERFSLILESASTNQTSMYLCASSSLGRIYEQYFGPGTRLTVT.

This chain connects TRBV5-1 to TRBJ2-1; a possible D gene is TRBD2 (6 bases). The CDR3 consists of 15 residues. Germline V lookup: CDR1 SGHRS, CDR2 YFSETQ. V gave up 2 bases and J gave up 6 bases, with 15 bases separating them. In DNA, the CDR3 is TGCGCCAGCAGCTTAACTAGCTCCTTCCCCAATGAGCAGTTCTTC. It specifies CASSLTSSFPNEQFF. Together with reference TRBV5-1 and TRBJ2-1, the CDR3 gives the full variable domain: KAGVTQTPRYLIKTRGQQVTLSCSPISGHRSVSWYQQTPGQGLQFLFEYFSETQRNKGNFPGRFSGRQFSNSRSEMNVSTLELGDSALYLCASSLTSSFPNEQFFGPGTRLTVL.

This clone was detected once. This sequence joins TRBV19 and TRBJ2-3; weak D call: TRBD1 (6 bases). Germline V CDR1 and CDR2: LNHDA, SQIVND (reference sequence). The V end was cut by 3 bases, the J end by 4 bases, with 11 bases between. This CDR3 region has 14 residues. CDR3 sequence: CASSIPRGADTQYF. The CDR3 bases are TGTGCCAGTAGTATTCCCAGGGGAGCAGATACGCAGTATTTT.

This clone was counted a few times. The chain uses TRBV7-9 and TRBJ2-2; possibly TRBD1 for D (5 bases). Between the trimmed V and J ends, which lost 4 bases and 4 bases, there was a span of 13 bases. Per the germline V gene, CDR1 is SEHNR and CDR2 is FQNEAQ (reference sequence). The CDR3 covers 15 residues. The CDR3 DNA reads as TGTGCCAGCAGCTCAACGTCTAGGGGCACCGGGGAGCTGTTTTTT. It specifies CASSSTSRGTGELFF. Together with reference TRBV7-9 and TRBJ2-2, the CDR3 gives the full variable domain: DTGVSQNPRHKITKRGQNVTFRCDPISEHNRLYWYRQTLGQGPEFLTYFQNEAQLEKSRLLSDRFSAERPKGSFSTLEIQRTEQGDSAMYLCASSSTSRGTGELFFGEGSRLTVL.

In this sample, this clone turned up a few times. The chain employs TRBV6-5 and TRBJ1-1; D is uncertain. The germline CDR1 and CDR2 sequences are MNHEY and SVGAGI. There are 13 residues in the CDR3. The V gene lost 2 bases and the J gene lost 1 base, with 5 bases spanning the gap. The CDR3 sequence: CASSYAENTEAFF. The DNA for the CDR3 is TGTGCCAGCAGTTACGCAGAGAACACTGAAGCTTTCTTT.

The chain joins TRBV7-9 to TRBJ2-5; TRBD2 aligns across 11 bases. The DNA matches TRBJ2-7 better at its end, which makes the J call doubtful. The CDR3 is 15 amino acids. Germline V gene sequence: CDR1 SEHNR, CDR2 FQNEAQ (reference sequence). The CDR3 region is CASSPTSGSPYEQYF. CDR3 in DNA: TGTGCCAGCAGCCCAACTAGCGGGAGTCCCTACGAGCAGTACTTC.

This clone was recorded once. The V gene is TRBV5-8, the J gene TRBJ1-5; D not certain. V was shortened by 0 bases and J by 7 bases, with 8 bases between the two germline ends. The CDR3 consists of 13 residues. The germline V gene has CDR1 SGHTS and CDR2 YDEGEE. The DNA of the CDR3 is TGTGCCAGCAGCTTGGGATTTAGGCAGCCCCAGCATTTT. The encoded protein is CASSLGFRQPQHF. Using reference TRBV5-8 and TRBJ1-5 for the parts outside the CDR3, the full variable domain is EAGVTQSPTHLIKTRGQQATLRCSPISGHTSVYWYQQALGLGLQFLLWYDEGEERNRGNFPPRFSGRQFPNYSSELNVNALELEDSALYLCASSLGFRQPQHFGDGTRLSIL.

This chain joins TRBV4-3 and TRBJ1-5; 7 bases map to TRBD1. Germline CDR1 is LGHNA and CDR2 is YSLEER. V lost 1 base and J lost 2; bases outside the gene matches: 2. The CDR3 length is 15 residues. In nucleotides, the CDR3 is TGCGCCAGCAGCCAAGGGACAGGTGGCAATCAGCCCCAGCATTTT. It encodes CASSQGTGGNQPQHF.

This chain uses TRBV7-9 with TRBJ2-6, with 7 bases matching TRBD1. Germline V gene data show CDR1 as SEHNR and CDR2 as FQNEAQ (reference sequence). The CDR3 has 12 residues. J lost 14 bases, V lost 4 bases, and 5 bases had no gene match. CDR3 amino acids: CASSYTGVLLTF. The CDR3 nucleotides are TGTGCCAGCAGCTACACAGGGGTCCTCCTGACTTTC.

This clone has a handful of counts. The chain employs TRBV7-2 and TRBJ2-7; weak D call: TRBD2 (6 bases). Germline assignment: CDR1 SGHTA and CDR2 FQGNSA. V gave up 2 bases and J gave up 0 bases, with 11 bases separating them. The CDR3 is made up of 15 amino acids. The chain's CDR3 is CASSLTRDSSYEQYF. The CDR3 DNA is TGTGCCAGCAGCTTAACCCGGGACTCCTCCTACGAGCAGTACTTC.

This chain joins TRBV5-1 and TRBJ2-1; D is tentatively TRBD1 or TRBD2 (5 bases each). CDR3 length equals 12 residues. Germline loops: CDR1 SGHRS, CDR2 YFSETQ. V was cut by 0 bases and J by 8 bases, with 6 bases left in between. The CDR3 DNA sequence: TGCGCCAGCAGCTTGGGAGGGGATGAGCAGTTCTTC. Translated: CASSLGGDEQFF.

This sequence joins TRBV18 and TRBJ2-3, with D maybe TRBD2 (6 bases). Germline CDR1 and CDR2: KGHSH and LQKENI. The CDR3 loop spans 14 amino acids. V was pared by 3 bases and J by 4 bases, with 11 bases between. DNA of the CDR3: TGTGCCAGCTCACCGGAGGGGCTAGCAGATACGCAGTATTTT. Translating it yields CASSPEGLADTQYF.

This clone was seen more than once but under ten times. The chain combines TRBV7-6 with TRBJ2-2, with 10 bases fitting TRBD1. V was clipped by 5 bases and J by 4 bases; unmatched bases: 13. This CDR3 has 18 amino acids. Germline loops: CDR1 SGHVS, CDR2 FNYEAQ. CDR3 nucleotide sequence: TGTGCCAGCAGCGCATCGACAGGGGGCGGCGGTAGCACCGGGGAGCTGTTTTTT. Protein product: CASSASTGGGGSTGELFF.